A single TCR beta chain is shown here with its context. Its target is unknown. Germline assignment: CDR1 DFQATT and CDR2 SNEGSKA (reference sequence). CDR3 length: 12 residues. V gave up 5 bases and J gave up 1 base, with 8 bases separating them. This sample was taken from a study of early T cells in non-severe SARS-CoV-2 infection. Looking at the study overall: Chains were not paired, and sequencing was done on bulk RNA from unsorted whole blood.

Individual cDNA molecules each received unique molecular identifiers attached to them. TCRdb re-analysed the 5' RACE reads in MiXCR, keeping a single row per CDR3 protein. The profile shows 100,000 to 140,000 distinct CDR3 sequences, around 10% of them singletons. Study findings and constraints: Database matching using VDJdb favored anti-spike CD8 responses, with private and CD4 specificities left missing.

Sequencing input: whole blood. The clonotype comes from an adult who was a healthcare worker with PCR-confirmed SARS-CoV-2 infection or an uninfected control (not recorded which). The rearrangement links TRBV20-1 to TRBJ1-1; weak D call: TRBD1 (6 bases). The CDR3 DNA reads as TGCAGTGCTGACAGGCCGAACACTGAAGCTTTCTTT. Translated: CSADRPNTEAFF.